Included here is one TCR beta chain sequence, with context. The record originates from a study of T cell changes during pregnancy in multiple sclerosis. The protocol was immunoSEQ multiplex PCR, while the TCRdb copy is restricted to in-frame clones and leaves out a portion. The sample consists of 19,000 or so clones, more than 75% of them appearing once. The receptor was isolated from a female donor in good health, enrolled as a control in a pregnancy study. This material consisted of CD4+ T cells from peripheral blood mononuclear cells, taken in the first trimester of pregnancy.

CDR3: CASRGQGTDTQYF. CDR3 in DNA: TGTGCCAGCAGGGGACAGGGGACAGATACGCAGTATTTT. V gene TRBV11-3 combines with J gene TRBJ2-3, with 10 bases fitting TRBD1. V lost 6 bases and J lost 3; bases outside the gene matches: 0. The CDR3 extends over 13 amino acids. The germline V gene has CDR1 SGHNT and CDR2 YENEEA.